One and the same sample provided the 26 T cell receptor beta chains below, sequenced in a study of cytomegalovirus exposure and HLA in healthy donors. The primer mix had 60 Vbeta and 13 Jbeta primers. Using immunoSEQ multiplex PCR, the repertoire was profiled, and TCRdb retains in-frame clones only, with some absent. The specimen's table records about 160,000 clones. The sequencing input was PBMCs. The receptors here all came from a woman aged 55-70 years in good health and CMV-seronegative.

CDR3 loop: CAISEQAREQYF. Written as DNA, the CDR3 is TGTGCCATCAGTGAACAGGCGAGGGAGCAGTACTTC. V usage is TRBV10-3 and J usage is TRBJ2-7, with a weak D call TRBD1 (5 bases). This CDR3 region has 12 residues. Germline lookup yields CDR1 ENHRY and CDR2 SYGVKD. Trimming took off 3 bases at V and 7 bases at J, with 10 bases between the two ends.

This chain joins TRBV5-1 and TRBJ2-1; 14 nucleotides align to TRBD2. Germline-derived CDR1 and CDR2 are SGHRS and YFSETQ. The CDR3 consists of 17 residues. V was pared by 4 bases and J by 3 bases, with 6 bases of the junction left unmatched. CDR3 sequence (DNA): TGCGCCAGCAGCCCGGGACTAGCGGGAGATCTCTACAATGAGCAGTTCTTC. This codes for CASSPGLAGDLYNEQFF.

The CDR3 nucleotides are TGTGCCAGCAGCCCAGCGGTTACGACAGATACGCAGTATTTT. Protein: CASSPAVTTDTQYF. The chain employs TRBV9 and TRBJ2-3; a possible D gene is TRBD2 (5 bases). CDR3 length: 14 amino acids. Deletions cut 4 bases from V and 3 bases from J, with 12 bases between. Per the germline V gene, CDR1 is SGDLS and CDR2 is YYNGEE.

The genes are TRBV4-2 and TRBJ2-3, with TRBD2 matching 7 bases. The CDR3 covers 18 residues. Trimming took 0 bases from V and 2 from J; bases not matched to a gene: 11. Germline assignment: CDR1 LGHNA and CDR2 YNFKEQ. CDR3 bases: TGTGCCAGCAGCCAAGATGGGAGGGAGGACTACGCCACAGATACGCAGTATTTT. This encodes CASSQDGREDYATDTQYF.

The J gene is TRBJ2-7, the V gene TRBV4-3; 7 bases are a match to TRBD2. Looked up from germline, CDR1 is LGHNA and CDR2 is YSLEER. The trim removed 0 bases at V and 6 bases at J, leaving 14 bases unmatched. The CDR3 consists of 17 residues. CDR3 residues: CASSQEGLSLHPSEQYF. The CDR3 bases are TGCGCCAGCAGCCAAGAGGGACTATCACTCCACCCCTCCGAGCAGTACTTC.

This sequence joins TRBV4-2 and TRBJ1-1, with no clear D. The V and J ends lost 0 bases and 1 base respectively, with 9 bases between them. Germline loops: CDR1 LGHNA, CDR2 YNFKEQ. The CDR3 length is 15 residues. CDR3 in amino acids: CASSQEARGNTEAFF. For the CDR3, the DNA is TGTGCCAGCAGCCAAGAAGCTCGGGGGAACACTGAAGCTTTCTTT.

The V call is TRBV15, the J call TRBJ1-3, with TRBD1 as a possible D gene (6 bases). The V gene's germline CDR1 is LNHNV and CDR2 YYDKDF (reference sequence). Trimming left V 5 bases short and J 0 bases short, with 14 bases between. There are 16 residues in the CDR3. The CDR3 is CATSAGGPLSGNTIYF. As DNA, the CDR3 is TGTGCCACCAGCGCCGGGGGGCCCCTCTCTGGAAACACCATATATTTT.

The CDR3 region is CASSLGRDTEAFF. The CDR3 bases are TGTGCCAGCAGCTTGGGTCGTGACACTGAAGCTTTCTTT. The genes are TRBV5-4 and TRBJ1-1; no clear D. The germline V gene encodes CDR1 SGHNT and CDR2 YYREEE (reference sequence). CDR3 length equals 13 residues. V was clipped by 0 bases and J by 3 bases, with 6 bases between them. The full variable domain, rest sourced from reference TRBV5-4 and TRBJ1-1, is ETGVTQSPTHLIKTRGQQVTLRCSSQSGHNTVSWYQQALGQGPQFIFQYYREEENGRGNFPPRFSGLQFPNYSSELNVNALELDDSALYLCASSLGRDTEAFFGQGTRLTVV.

This chain's CDR3 is CACGISRVKNIQYF. CDR3 nucleotide sequence: TGTGCCTGCGGTATTTCCAGGGTCAAAAACATTCAGTACTTC. The chain couples TRBV12-5 to TRBJ2-4; maybe TRBD1 (5 bases). Germline V gives CDR1 LGHNT, CDR2 FRNRAP. CDR3 length: 14 amino acids.

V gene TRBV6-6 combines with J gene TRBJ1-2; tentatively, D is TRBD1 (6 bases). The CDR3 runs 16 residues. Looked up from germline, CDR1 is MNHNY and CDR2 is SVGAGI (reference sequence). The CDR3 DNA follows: TGTGCTTCGCGGATCAAGGGGGTATATCAGGACTATGGCTACACCTTC. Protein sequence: CASRIKGVYQDYGYTF.

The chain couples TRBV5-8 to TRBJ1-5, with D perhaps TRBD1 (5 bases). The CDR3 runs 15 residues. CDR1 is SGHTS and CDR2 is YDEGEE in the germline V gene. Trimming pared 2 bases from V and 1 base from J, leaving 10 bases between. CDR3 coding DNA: TGTGCCAGCAGCTTCGCGGGGGGGAGCAATCAGCCCCAGCATTTT. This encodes CASSFAGGSNQPQHF.

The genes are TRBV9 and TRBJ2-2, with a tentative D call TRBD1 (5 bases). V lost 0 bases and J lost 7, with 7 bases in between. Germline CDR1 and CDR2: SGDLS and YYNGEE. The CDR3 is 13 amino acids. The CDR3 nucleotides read TGTGCCAGCAGCGTAGGTCAGGGCGGGGAGCTGTTTTTT. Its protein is CASSVGQGGELFF.

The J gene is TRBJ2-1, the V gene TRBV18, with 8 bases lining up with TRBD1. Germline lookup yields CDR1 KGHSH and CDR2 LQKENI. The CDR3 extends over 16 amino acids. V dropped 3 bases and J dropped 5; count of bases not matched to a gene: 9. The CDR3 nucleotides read TGTGCCAGCTCACCCTCTGGACAGGGAATCCACAATGAGCAGTTCTTC. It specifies CASSPSGQGIHNEQFF.

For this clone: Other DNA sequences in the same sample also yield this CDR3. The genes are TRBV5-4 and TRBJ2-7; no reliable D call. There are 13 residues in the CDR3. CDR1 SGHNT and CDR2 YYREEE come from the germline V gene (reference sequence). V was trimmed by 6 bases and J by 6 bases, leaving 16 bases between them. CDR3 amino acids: CASNAPGFREQYF. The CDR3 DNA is TGTGCCAGCAACGCGCCAGGCTTCCGCGAGCAGTACTTC.

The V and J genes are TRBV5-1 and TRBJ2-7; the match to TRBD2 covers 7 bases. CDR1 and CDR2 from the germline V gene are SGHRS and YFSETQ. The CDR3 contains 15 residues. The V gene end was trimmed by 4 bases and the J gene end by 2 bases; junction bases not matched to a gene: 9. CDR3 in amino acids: CASSNWGGSPYEQYF. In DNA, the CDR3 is TGCGCCAGCAGCAATTGGGGGGGATCGCCCTACGAGCAGTACTTC.

The CDR3 is CASSESLAVYNEQFF. CDR3 nucleotide sequence: TGCGCCAGCAGCGAGAGTCTAGCGGTTTATAATGAGCAGTTCTTC. V usage is TRBV5-1 and J usage is TRBJ2-1, with 7 bases fitting TRBD2. The V and J ends lost 4 bases and 7 bases, in that order; junction bases with no gene match: 11. The germline V gene encodes CDR1 SGHRS and CDR2 YFSETQ. The CDR3 length is 15 residues.

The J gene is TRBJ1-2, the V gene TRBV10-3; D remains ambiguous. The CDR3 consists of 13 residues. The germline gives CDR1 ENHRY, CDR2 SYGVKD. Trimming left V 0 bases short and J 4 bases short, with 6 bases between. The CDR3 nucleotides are TGTGCCATCAGTGAGTCGGCTCTCTATGGCTACACCTTC. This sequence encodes CAISESALYGYTF.

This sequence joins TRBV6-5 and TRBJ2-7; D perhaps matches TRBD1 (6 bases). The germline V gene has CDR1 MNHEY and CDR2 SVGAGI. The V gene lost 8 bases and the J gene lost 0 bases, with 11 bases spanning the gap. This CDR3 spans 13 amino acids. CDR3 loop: CASLDSTSYEQYF. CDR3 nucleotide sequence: TGTGCCAGCCTGGACAGCACCTCCTACGAGCAGTACTTC.

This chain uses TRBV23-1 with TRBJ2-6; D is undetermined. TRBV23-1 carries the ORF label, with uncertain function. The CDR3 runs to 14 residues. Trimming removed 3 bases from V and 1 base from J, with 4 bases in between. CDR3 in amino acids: CASSHGSGANVLTF. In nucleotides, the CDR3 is TGCGCCAGCAGTCACGGGTCTGGGGCCAACGTCCTGACTTTC.

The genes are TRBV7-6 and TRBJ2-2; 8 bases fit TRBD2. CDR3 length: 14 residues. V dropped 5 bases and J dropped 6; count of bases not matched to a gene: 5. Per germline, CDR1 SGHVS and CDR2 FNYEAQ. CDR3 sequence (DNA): TGTGCCAGCAGCCCGGGACTAGTTGCCGGGGAGCTGTTTTTT. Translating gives CASSPGLVAGELFF. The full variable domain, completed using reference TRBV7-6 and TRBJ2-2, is GAGVSQSPRYKVTKRGQDVALRCDPISGHVSLYWYRQALGQGPEFLTYFNYEAQQDKSGLPNDRFSAERPEGSISTLTIQRTEQRDSAMYRCASSPGLVAGELFFGEGSRLTVL.

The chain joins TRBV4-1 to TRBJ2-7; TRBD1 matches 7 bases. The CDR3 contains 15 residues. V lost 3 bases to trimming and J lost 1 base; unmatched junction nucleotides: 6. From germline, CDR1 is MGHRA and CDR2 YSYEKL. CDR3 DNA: TGCGCCAGCAGCCAGGGACAGCTCAGATCCTACGAGCAGTACTTC. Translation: CASSQGQLRSYEQYF.

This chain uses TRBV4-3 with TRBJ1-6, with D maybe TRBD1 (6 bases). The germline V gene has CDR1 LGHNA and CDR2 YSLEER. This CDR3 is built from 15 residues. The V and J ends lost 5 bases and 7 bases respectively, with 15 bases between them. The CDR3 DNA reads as TGCGCCAGCAGCACTCACAGGGCTTTCAATTCACCCCTCCACTTT. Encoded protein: CASSTHRAFNSPLHF.

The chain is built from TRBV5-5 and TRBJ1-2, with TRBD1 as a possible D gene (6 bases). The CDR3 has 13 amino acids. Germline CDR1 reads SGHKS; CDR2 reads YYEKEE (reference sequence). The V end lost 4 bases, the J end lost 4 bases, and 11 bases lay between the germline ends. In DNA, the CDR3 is TGTGCCAGCAGCGCGGGAGGGGGCTATGGCTACACCTTC. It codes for CASSAGGGYGYTF.

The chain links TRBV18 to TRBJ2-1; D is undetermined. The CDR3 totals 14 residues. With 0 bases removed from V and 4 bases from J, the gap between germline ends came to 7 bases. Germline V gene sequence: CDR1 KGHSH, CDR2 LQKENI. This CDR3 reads CASSPPVRYNEQFF. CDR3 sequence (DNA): TGTGCCAGCTCACCACCAGTACGGTACAATGAGCAGTTCTTC.

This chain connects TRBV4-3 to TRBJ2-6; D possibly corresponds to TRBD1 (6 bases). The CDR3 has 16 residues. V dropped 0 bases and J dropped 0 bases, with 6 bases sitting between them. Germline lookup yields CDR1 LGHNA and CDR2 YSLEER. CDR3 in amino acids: CASSQEGGSGANVLTF. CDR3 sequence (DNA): TGCGCCAGCAGCCAAGAAGGGGGCTCTGGGGCCAACGTCCTGACTTTC.

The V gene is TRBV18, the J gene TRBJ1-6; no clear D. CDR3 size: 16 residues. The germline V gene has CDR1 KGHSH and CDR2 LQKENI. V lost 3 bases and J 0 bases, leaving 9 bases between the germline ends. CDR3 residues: CASSPLGSSYNSPLHF. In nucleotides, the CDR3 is TGTGCCAGCTCACCCCTGGGGAGCTCCTATAATTCACCCCTCCACTTT.